The rows below give T cell receptor beta chains drawn from one sample of a study of cytomegalovirus exposure and HLA in healthy donors. Libraries were prepared by immunoSEQ multiplex PCR; TCRdb keeps only in-frame clonotypes and omits some of them. The sample gives about 200,000 clones, around 73% of which show up once; less than 3.5% is in the top ten. Sequencing used PBMCs. These receptors were obtained from a woman in her 30s in good health and CMV-seronegative. CDR3s include the opening cysteine and the closing phenylalanine or tryptophan. Fields, in order: D gene, J gene, clone size, V gene, CDR3 protein, CDR3 DNA. A D gene is named only where the DNA matches it firmly. The size entry is marked missing in some rows and otherwise reads once, few, many or a size class.

>TRBD2|TRBJ2-3|.|TRBV5-4
CASSFGLAGVRDTQYF
TGTGCCAGCAGCTTCGGACTAGCGGGAGTTAGAGATACGCAGTATTTT
>TRBD1|TRBJ2-2|once|TRBV18
CASSLKGAADTGELFF
TGTGCCAGCTCACTGAAGGGGGCGGCCGACACCGGGGAGCTGTTTTTT
>TRBD1|TRBJ2-7|few|TRBV5-1
CASSPRTGGVNEQYF
TGCGCCAGCAGCCCCCGCACAGGGGGCGTCAACGAGCAGTACTTC
>TRBD2|TRBJ2-1|.|TRBV19
CASSLAGTYNEQFF
TGTGCCAGTAGCCTAGCGGGCACCTACAATGAGCAGTTCTTC
>TRBD1|TRBJ1-2|.|TRBV2
CASSGWDRGIPFGYTF
TGTGCCAGCAGTGGGTGGGACAGGGGAATCCCATTCGGCTACACCTTC
>.|TRBJ2-7|once|TRBV7-8
CASSPSIATDEQYF
TGTGCCAGCAGCCCCTCCATAGCAACTGACGAGCAGTACTTC
>.|TRBJ1-1|.|TRBV5-4
CASRDNRVMITEAFF
TGTGCCAGCAGGGACAACAGGGTAATGATCACTGAAGCTTTCTTT
>.|TRBJ2-7|.|TRBV15
CATSTRLQGTGEQYF
TGTGCCACCAGCACCCGACTGCAAGGTACGGGCGAGCAGTACTTC
>TRBD2|TRBJ2-2|.|TRBV10-3
CATTFAGGPGELFF
TGTGCCACCACCTTCGCGGGGGGGCCCGGGGAGCTGTTTTTT
>TRBD1|TRBJ1-5|.|TRBV4-1
CASSQGQGNRQPQHF
TGCGCCAGCAGCCAAGGACAGGGGAACCGTCAGCCCCAGCATTTT
>.|TRBJ2-7|.|TRBV11-2
CASSGTGWYSYF
TGTGCCAGCAGCGGTACAGGGTGGTATTCGTACTTC
>.|TRBJ1-2|.|TRBV12-5
CASGLASTGDGYTF
TGTGCTAGTGGTTTGGCCTCGACAGGAGATGGCTACACCTTC
>.|TRBJ1-5|.|TRBV6-5
CASSIQMGAGQPQHF
TGTGCCAGCAGTATTCAGATGGGGGCCGGTCAGCCCCAGCATTTT
>.|TRBJ2-4|.|TRBV10-3
CAISDGGENIQYF
TGTGCCATCAGTGATGGAGGGGAAAACATTCAGTACTTC
>.|TRBJ2-7|.|TRBV7-9
CSSSPTGFSYEQYF
TGTTCCAGCAGTCCGACTGGGTTTTCCTACGAGCAGTACTTC
>TRBD1|TRBJ2-7|.|TRBV11-2
CASSSNRDRVITYEQYF
TGTGCCAGCAGCTCCAACCGGGACAGGGTTATTACCTACGAGCAGTACTTC
>.|TRBJ2-7|.|TRBV27
CASSTVDYEQYF
TGTGCCAGTAGCACCGTGGATTACGAGCAGTACTTC
>.|TRBJ2-7|.|TRBV27
CASSLGPEWYF
TGTGCCAGCAGTTTAGGGCCTGAGTGGTACTTC
>TRBD2|TRBJ2-7|.|TRBV6-5
CASTKKAGPLYEQYF
TGTGCCAGCACCAAGAAAGCGGGACCGCTCTACGAGCAGTACTTC
>.|TRBJ1-5|.|TRBV28
CASSLRGMWPQHF
TGTGCCAGCAGTTTGAGAGGGATGTGGCCCCAGCATTTT
>.|TRBJ1-2|few|TRBV19
CASSIASAGFYGYTF
TGTGCCAGTAGTATAGCTTCGGCAGGGTTCTATGGCTACACCTTC
>TRBD1|TRBJ1-1|.|TRBV5-6
CASSQDLPGGRAFF
TGTGCCAGCAGCCAAGACCTGCCAGGGGGTCGAGCTTTCTTT
>TRBD2|TRBJ2-1|.|TRBV4-1
CASSPSGLAGGRDNEQFF
TGCGCCAGCAGCCCGTCGGGACTAGCGGGGGGTCGGGACAATGAGCAGTTCTTC
>.|TRBJ1-5|few|TRBV7-9
CASSATGNQPQHF
TGTGCCAGCAGCGCGACGGGGAATCAGCCCCAGCATTTT
>TRBD1|TRBJ1-4|.|TRBV7-8
CASIPGQYRRATNEKLFF
TGTGCCAGCATCCCGGGACAGTACAGAAGGGCAACTAATGAAAAACTGTTTTTT
>TRBD1|TRBJ2-6|.|TRBV10-3
CAITSGTGLSGANVLTF
TGTGCCATCACCTCCGGGACAGGGCTCTCTGGGGCCAACGTCCTGACTTTC
>.|TRBJ1-2|.|TRBV9
CASSANSEGGPSGYTF
TGTGCCAGCAGCGCGAACAGCGAGGGTGGTCCTAGTGGCTACACCTTC
>.|TRBJ2-1|.|TRBV6-4
CASSDTGGLNEQFF
TGTGCCAGCAGTGATACGGGGGGCCTGAATGAGCAGTTCTTC
>TRBD1|TRBJ2-3|.|TRBV5-1
CASSSGTDSTDTQYF
TGCGCCAGCAGCAGTGGGACAGACAGCACAGATACGCAGTATTTT
>TRBD2|TRBJ2-7|.|TRBV28
CATTTGLAGIYEQYF
TGTGCCACCACAACGGGACTAGCGGGGATCTACGAGCAGTACTTC
>TRBD1|TRBJ2-3|.|TRBV5-1
CASSTRQGVPDTQYF
TGCGCCAGCAGCACTCGACAGGGAGTCCCAGATACGCAGTATTTT
>TRBD2|TRBJ2-7|.|TRBV29-1
CSVEGAGGCEQYF
TGCAGCGTTGAAGGGGCGGGAGGGTGCGAGCAGTACTTC